Below, 14 T cell receptor beta chains from the same sample are listed, as sequenced in a study of radiotherapy plus CTLA-4 blockade in lung cancer. The protocol was immunoSEQ multiplex PCR, while the TCRdb copy is restricted to in-frame clones and leaves out a portion. The sample carries 55,000 to 80,000 clones, approximately 80% recorded once. This material consisted of peripheral blood, taken from a patient treated with radiotherapy plus ipilimumab. These receptor sequences come from a human donor with non-small cell lung cancer who had a complete response to radiotherapy plus ipilimumab.

This chain joins TRBV7-2 and TRBJ2-3; the match to TRBD2 covers 13 bases. J lost 1 base, V lost 5 bases, and 6 bases had no gene match. Germline V gene lookup returns CDR1 SGHTA and CDR2 FQGNSA. CDR3 length equals 17 residues. The CDR3 region is CASSPTSGGAGTDTQYF. DNA for the CDR3: TGTGCCAGCAGCCCAACTAGCGGGGGGGCGGGCACAGATACGCAGTATTTT.

This clone appeared a few times. This chain uses TRBV11-2 with TRBJ1-2, with a weak D call TRBD1 (5 bases). The CDR3 runs to 14 residues. Looked up from germline, CDR1 is SGHAT and CDR2 is FQNNGV. V shed 2 bases and J shed 4 bases, with 11 bases lying between them. CDR3: CASSLSLTGYGYTF. The CDR3 DNA reads TGTGCCAGCAGCTTATCTCTCACAGGCTATGGCTACACCTTC.

The genes are TRBV7-9 and TRBJ1-2, with D uncertain. The V end lost 2 bases, the J end lost 4 bases, and 11 bases lay between the germline ends. Germline V lookup: CDR1 SEHNR, CDR2 FQNEAQ (reference sequence). The CDR3 sequence is 14 residues long. The CDR3 spells CASSLSVKSYGYTF. In nucleotides, the CDR3 is TGTGCCAGCAGCTTATCTGTTAAGAGCTATGGCTACACCTTC.

The V and J genes are TRBV5-1 and TRBJ1-6; D perhaps matches TRBD1 (6 bases). V was pared by 5 bases and J by 10 bases, with 16 bases between. Germline V gene sequence: CDR1 SGHRS, CDR2 YFSETQ. CDR3 length: 14 amino acids. The CDR3 is CASSSGALGSPLHF. The DNA of the CDR3 is TGCGCCAGCAGTTCGGGGGCCCTAGGGTCACCCCTCCACTTT. The full variable domain, its missing parts supplied by reference TRBV5-1 and TRBJ1-6, is KAGVTQTPRYLIKTRGQQVTLSCSPISGHRSVSWYQQTPGQGLQFLFEYFSETQRNKGNFPGRFSGRQFSNSRSEMNVSTLELGDSALYLCASSSGALGSPLHFGNGTRLTVT.

This sequence joins TRBV9 and TRBJ1-1; tentative D call: TRBD1 (6 bases). The CDR3 sequence is 14 residues long. V dropped 7 bases and J dropped 1 base, with 14 bases sitting between them. The V gene's germline CDR1 is SGDLS and CDR2 YYNGEE. In DNA form, the CDR3 reads TGTGCCAGCGCGTCCTCACAGGGGAACACTGAAGCTTTCTTT. Translated: CASASSQGNTEAFF.

This chain connects TRBV19 to TRBJ2-5, with D maybe TRBD2 (5 bases). The V end lost 6 bases, the J end lost 0 bases, and 8 bases lay between the germline ends. Germline V CDR1 and CDR2: LNHDA, SQIVND (reference sequence). The CDR3 consists of 13 residues. The chain's CDR3 is CASSEGNQETQYF. The CDR3 DNA follows: TGTGCCAGTAGCGAGGGTAACCAAGAGACCCAGTACTTC.

The chain uses TRBV7-8 and TRBJ1-5, with a tentative D call TRBD1 (6 bases). The germline V gene encodes CDR1 SGHVS and CDR2 FQNEAQ. V shed 5 bases and J shed 4 bases, with 21 bases lying between them. The CDR3 totals 17 residues. CDR3 nucleotide sequence: TGTGCCAGCAGCCCCCGACAGGCAGGAGCTCTGAATCAGCCCCAGCATTTT. It is translated as CASSPRQAGALNQPQHF.

The chain combines TRBV30 with TRBJ1-1; the D is unclear. V lost 1 base, J lost 7 bases, and 7 bases lay in between. The CDR3 length is 11 residues. Germline assignment: CDR1 GTSNPN and CDR2 SVGIG (reference sequence). CDR3 protein: CAWSAIGEAFF. The CDR3 DNA follows: TGTGCCTGGAGTGCAATTGGTGAAGCTTTCTTT. The full variable domain, completed using reference TRBV30 and TRBJ1-1, is SQTIHQWPATLVQPVGSPLSLECTVEGTSNPNLYWYRQAAGRGLQLLFYSVGIGQISSEVPQNLSASRPQDRQFILSSKKLLLSDSGFYLCAWSAIGEAFFGQGTRLTVV.

The V gene is TRBV6-5, the J gene TRBJ2-3; D gene unclear. Trimming stripped 2 bases from V and 0 bases from J, with 6 bases between. Germline V lookup: CDR1 MNHEY, CDR2 SVGAGI. The length of the CDR3 is 14 residues. As DNA, the CDR3 is TGTGCCAGCAGTTACGATGCGAGCACAGATACGCAGTATTTT. Amino acids: CASSYDASTDTQYF.

The chain joins TRBV4-1 to TRBJ2-5; 10 bases map to TRBD1. This CDR3 has 15 amino acids. V lost 4 bases, J lost 4 bases, and 6 bases stayed unmatched. CDR1 and CDR2 from the germline V gene are MGHRA and YSYEKL. The CDR3 here is CASSPRQGAGETQYF. CDR3 in DNA: TGCGCCAGCAGCCCACGACAGGGGGCGGGAGAGACCCAGTACTTC.

The genes are TRBV9 and TRBJ1-2; TRBD1 aligns across 9 bases. Germline loops: CDR1 SGDLS, CDR2 YYNGEE. With 3 bases clipped from V and 3 bases from J, the junction kept 6 bases outside the gene matches. This CDR3 has 15 residues. DNA of the CDR3: TGTGCCAGCAGCGCGGGGACAGGGCCTGACTATGGCTACACCTTC. This gives the protein CASSAGTGPDYGYTF.

The rearrangement uses TRBV10-3 and TRBJ2-2; 11 bases align to TRBD1. Germline assignment: CDR1 ENHRY and CDR2 SYGVKD. Trimming at V came to 6 bases and at J to 5 bases, leaving 5 bases not matched to a gene. This CDR3 is 15 amino acids long. The CDR3 DNA is TGTGCCATCAGGATGGGACAGGGGGTGACCGGGGAGCTGTTTTTT. Protein sequence: CAIRMGQGVTGELFF.

V is TRBV11-2 and J is TRBJ2-1; TRBD2 aligns across 12 bases. Germline V CDR1 and CDR2: SGHAT, FQNNGV. The CDR3 spans 18 residues. The trim removed 5 bases at V and 5 bases at J, leaving 13 bases unmatched. CDR3 residues: CASSLTPLAGGLNNEQFF. The CDR3 region has the DNA TGTGCCAGCAGCCTCACCCCTCTAGCGGGGGGGCTGAACAATGAGCAGTTCTTC.

V gene TRBV27 combines with J gene TRBJ2-1; D tentatively reads TRBD1 or TRBD2 (5 bases each). This CDR3 is 16 amino acids long. Germline V gives CDR1 MNHEY, CDR2 SMNVEV (reference sequence). V was cut by 5 bases and J by 0 bases, with 14 bases left in between. The CDR3 DNA is TGTGCCAGCAGTCCCGGGGACGGCAGCTCCTACAATGAGCAGTTCTTC. Encoded protein: CASSPGDGSSYNEQFF.